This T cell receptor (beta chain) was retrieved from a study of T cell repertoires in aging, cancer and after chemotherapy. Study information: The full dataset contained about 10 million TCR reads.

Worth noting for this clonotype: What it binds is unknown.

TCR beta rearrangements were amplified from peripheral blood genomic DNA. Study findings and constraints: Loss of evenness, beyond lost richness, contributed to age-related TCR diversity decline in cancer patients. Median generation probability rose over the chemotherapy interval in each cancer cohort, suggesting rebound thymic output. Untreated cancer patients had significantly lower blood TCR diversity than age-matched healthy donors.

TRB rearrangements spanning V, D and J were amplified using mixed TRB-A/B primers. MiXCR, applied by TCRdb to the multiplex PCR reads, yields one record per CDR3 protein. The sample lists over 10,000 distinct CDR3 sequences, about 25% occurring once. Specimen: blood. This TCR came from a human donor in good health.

The CDR3 DNA sequence: TGTGCCAGCAGCTCGTTAGACAGGGTCGATGGCTACACCTTC. Its translation: CASSSLDRVDGYTF. J is TRBJ1-2 and V is TRBV5-6, with 7 bases matching TRBD1. CDR1 SGHDT and CDR2 YYEEEE come from the germline V gene. This CDR3 is built from 14 residues. With 3 bases clipped from V and 6 bases from J, the junction kept 8 bases outside the gene matches.